This T cell receptor (beta chain) originates from a study of T cell responses to AZD1222 COVID-19 vaccine. This table comes from immunoSEQ multiplex PCR, and its TCRdb copy is limited to in-frame clones, with some not included. The table records 150,000 to 200,000 clones, 75% to 90% of them present only once. Findings and caveats of the study: Repertoire collection took place solely once the T cell response had peaked. Baseline serostatus was positive in only five to seven AZD1222 recipients. An increase in Spike-specific TCR breadth and depth was observed after two AZD1222 doses. There were vaccine-associated CD4 TCRs across spike, dominant at 160-218 and 743-854.

To note about this clone: Its antigen is currently unknown.

With V trimmed by 1 base and J by 16 bases, 6 bases remained unmatched. Germline V CDR1 and CDR2: MNHNS, SASEGT. The CDR3 covers 13 residues. The specimen comprised peripheral blood, sampled on day 0 of AZD1222 vaccination. This TCR came from an adult in good health. V usage is TRBV6-1 and J usage is TRBJ1-6; 8 nucleotides line up with TRBD1. The DNA of the CDR3 is TGTGCCAGCAGTGAAGGGGCCGGGACAGGTCTCCACTTT. Its translation: CASSEGAGTGLHF.